This note documents a single T cell receptor (beta chain) sequence. Its antigen is undetermined. The sample comes from a study of cytomegalovirus exposure and HLA in healthy donors. 13 Jbeta primers and 60 Vbeta primers were used for the PCR. The method was immunoSEQ multiplex PCR; TCRdb's version includes in-frame clones alone and lacks a portion of them. The repertoire holds about 110,000 clones, with 70% to 80% as singletons. The CDR3 consists of 17 residues. The ends lost 4 bases at V and 1 base at J; junction bases unmatched: 11. Germline CDR1 is MGHRA and CDR2 is YSYEKL. General study results and limits: Analyses of presence and absence presupposed an approximately uniform sequencing depth across donors. Exclusion applied to some V segments, including TRBV6-2 and TRBV6-3, as they were indistinguishable. In a later analysis, donors in an Asian-associated ancestry cluster reportedly had fewer N-insertions in productive TCRs than the cohort mean. Later analysis revealed greater clonal expansion in HLA-associated TCR beta chains than in equally common others.

Sequenced material: PBMCs. The receptor's source is a boy younger than 18 in good health and CMV-seronegative. This chain links TRBV4-1 with TRBJ2-3; 7 nucleotides match TRBD2. CDR3 sequence reads: CASSPTIREGGTDTQYF. The CDR3 region has the DNA TGCGCCAGCAGCCCGACAATCAGGGAGGGAGGCACAGATACGCAGTATTTT.